This passage covers 12 T cell receptor beta chains from one sample sequenced in a study of blood T cell repertoires in COVID-19. Only in-frame clones appear in the TCRdb table, and some are missing; sequencing was by immunoSEQ multiplex PCR. The table records roughly 87,000 clones, under 85% of them present only once. Sequenced: peripheral blood. The receptors originated from a woman aged 65 to 85 with acute or convalescent COVID-19.

The chain links TRBV9 to TRBJ2-5; D might be TRBD1 (6 bases). CDR1 is SGDLS and CDR2 is YYNGEE in the germline V gene. The V and J ends lost 5 bases and 1 base respectively, with 12 bases between them. The CDR3 is 14 amino acids. The DNA for the CDR3 is TGTGCCAGCAGTAGAACAGGGACCCAAGAGACCCAGTACTTC. Protein sequence: CASSRTGTQETQYF.

The V call is TRBV15, the J call TRBJ1-5, with TRBD1 as a possible D gene (5 bases). Looked up from germline, CDR1 is LNHNV and CDR2 is YYDKDF (reference sequence). The CDR3 runs 15 residues. Trimming took off 4 bases at V and 0 bases at J, with 10 bases between the two ends. The CDR3 DNA follows: TGTGCCACCAGCATAGGGACTGCTAGCAATCAGCCCCAGCATTTT. It translates to CATSIGTASNQPQHF.

The table lists this clone with a count of one. This chain uses TRBV4-1 with TRBJ1-4; D gene uncertain. This CDR3 has 13 amino acids. Trimming took off 1 base at V and 7 bases at J, with 7 bases between the two ends. Germline loops: CDR1 MGHRA, CDR2 YSYEKL. For the CDR3, the DNA is TGCGCCAGCAGCCAAGGATTGAGTGAAAAACTGTTTTTT. Protein: CASSQGLSEKLFF.

The V call is TRBV10-2, the J call TRBJ2-3, with 12 bases matching TRBD2. Germline trimming cut 6 bases from V and 6 bases from J; bases unmatched to any gene: 7. Germline CDR1 WSHSY, CDR2 SAAADI. This CDR3 has 15 amino acids. CDR3 residues: CASRETSGGPDTQYF. CDR3 coding DNA: TGCGCCAGCAGGGAAACTAGCGGGGGGCCTGATACGCAGTATTTT.

V usage is TRBV10-3 and J usage is TRBJ1-1, with D perhaps matching TRBD1 (5 bases). Germline assignment: CDR1 ENHRY and CDR2 SYGVKD. Trimming removed 6 bases at V and 3 bases at J, with 11 bases between. This CDR3 has 13 amino acids. CDR3 protein: CAIRETVDTEAFF. CDR3 nucleotide sequence: TGTGCCATCAGAGAGACAGTAGACACTGAAGCTTTCTTT.

The V and J genes are TRBV6-1 and TRBJ1-6, with D hard to call. From germline, CDR1 is MNHNS and CDR2 SASEGT. CDR3 length: 16 amino acids. The V end was cut by 2 bases, the J end by 8 bases, with 16 bases between. CDR3 bases: TGTGCCAGCAGTGAAATCTGGGGAGACCAGGATTCACCCCTCCACTTT. Its translation: CASSEIWGDQDSPLHF.

The chain links TRBV30 to TRBJ1-5; no clear D. The CDR3 is 12 residues long. Trimming removed 0 bases from V and 11 bases from J, with 11 bases in between. Germline values: CDR1 GTSNPN, CDR2 SVGIG (reference sequence). The CDR3: CAWSVSGGAQHF. DNA of the CDR3: TGTGCCTGGAGTGTATCGGGAGGAGCCCAGCATTTT.

This rearrangement joins TRBV9 to TRBJ2-1; D might be TRBD2 (6 bases). The V gene's germline CDR1 is SGDLS and CDR2 YYNGEE. The CDR3 spans 12 residues. V was cut by 3 bases and J by 10 bases, with 11 bases left in between. The CDR3 sequence is CASSASTSEQFF. DNA of the CDR3: TGTGCCAGCAGCGCAAGTACTAGCGAGCAGTTCTTC.

The V and J genes are TRBV20-1 and TRBJ2-7, with D possibly TRBD2 on 6 matching bases. The germline V gene encodes CDR1 DFQATT and CDR2 SNEGSKA (reference sequence). Trimming took 1 base from V and 5 from J, leaving 6 bases between them. The CDR3 has 11 residues. CDR3 in DNA: TGCAGTGCTAGAGGGGGGGACGAGCAGTACTTC. This translates into CSARGGDEQYF.

The chain joins TRBV7-2 to TRBJ2-1; perhaps TRBD1 as D (5 bases). V was cut by 1 base and J by 12 bases, with 13 bases left in between. The germline V gene has CDR1 SGHTA and CDR2 FQGNSA. This CDR3 spans 13 amino acids. CDR3 nucleotides: TGTGCCAGCAGCTTAGGACAGTCCGTAAGGCAGTTCTTC. It specifies CASSLGQSVRQFF.

V usage is TRBV3-1 (or the pseudogene TRBV3-2) and J usage is TRBJ2-3; 9 positions match TRBD2. Germline V lookup: CDR1 LGHDT, CDR2 YNNKEL (reference sequence). This CDR3 has 15 residues. V shed 4 bases and J 3 bases; nucleotides not matched to a gene: 5. CDR3 loop: CASSLPGLATDTQYF. CDR3 DNA: TGTGCCAGCAGCCTTCCGGGACTAGCAACAGATACGCAGTATTTT.

The chain joins TRBV7-9 to TRBJ2-1; 8 bases are a match to TRBD1. Trimming removed 4 bases from V and 6 bases from J; junction bases left unmatched: 8. This CDR3 region has 15 residues. Germline CDR1 SEHNR, CDR2 FQNEAQ (reference sequence). The CDR3 DNA reads as TGTGCCAGCAGCTGGACTGGACAGGGAGGCAATGAGCAGTTCTTC. It encodes CASSWTGQGGNEQFF. The variable domain in full, with the rest retrieved from reference TRBV7-9 and TRBJ2-1, is DTGVSQNPRHKITKRGQNVTFRCDPISEHNRLYWYRQTLGQGPEFLTYFQNEAQLEKSRLLSDRFSAERPKGSFSTLEIQRTEQGDSAMYLCASSWTGQGGNEQFFGPGTRLTVL.